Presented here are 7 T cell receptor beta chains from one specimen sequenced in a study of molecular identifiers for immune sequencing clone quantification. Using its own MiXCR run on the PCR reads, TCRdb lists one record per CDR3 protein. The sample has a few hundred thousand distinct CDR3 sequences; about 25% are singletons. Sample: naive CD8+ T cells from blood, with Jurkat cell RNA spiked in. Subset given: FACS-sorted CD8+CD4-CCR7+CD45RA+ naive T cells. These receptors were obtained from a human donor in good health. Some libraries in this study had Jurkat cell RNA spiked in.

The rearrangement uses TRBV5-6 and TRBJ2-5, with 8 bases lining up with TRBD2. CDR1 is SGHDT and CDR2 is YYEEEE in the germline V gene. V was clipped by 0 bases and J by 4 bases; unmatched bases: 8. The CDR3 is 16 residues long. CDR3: CASSLDRGGAGETQYF. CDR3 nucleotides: TGTGCCAGCAGCTTGGATCGGGGGGGCGCAGGAGAGACCCAGTACTTC.

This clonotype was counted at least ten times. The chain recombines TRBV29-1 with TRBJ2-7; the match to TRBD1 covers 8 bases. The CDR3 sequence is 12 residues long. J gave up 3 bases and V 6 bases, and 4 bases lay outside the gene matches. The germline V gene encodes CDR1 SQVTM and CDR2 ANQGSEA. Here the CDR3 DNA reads TGCAGCGTACGGACAGGGAGCTACGAGCAGTACTTC. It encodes CSVRTGSYEQYF.

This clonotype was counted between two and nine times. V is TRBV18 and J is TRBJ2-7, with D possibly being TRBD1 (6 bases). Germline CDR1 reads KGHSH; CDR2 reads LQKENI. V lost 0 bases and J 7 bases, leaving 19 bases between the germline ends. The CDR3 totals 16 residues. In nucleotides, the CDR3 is TGTGCCAGCTCACCACCCATCCGGGACACGGCAAAGGAGCAGTACTTC. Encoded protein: CASSPPIRDTAKEQYF.

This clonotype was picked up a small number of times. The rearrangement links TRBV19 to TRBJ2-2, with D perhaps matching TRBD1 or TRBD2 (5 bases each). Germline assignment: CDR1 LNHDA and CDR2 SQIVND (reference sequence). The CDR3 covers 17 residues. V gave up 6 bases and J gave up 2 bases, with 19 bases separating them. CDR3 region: CASSYEAGRLNTGELFF. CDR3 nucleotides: TGTGCCAGTAGCTATGAAGCAGGGAGATTAAACACCGGGGAGCTGTTTTTT.

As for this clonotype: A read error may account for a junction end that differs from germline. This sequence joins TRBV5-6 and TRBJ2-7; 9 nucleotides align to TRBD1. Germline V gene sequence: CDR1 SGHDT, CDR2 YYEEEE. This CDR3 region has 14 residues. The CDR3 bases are TGTACCAGCAGCTTGGGACAGGGTGTGAACGAGCAGTACTTC. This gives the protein CTSSLGQGVNEQYF.

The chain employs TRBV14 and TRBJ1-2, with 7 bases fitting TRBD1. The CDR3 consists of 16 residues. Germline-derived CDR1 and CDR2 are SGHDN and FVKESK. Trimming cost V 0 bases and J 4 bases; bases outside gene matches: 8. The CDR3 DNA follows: TGTGCCAGCAGCCAAGATTACAGGGACAGACTCTATGGCTACACCTTC. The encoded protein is CASSQDYRDRLYGYTF.

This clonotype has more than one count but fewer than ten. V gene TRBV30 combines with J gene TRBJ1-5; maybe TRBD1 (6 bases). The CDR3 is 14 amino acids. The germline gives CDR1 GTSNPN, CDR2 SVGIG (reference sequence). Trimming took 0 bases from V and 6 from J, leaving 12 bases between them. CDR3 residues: CAWSVGQGRQPQHF. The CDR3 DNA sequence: TGTGCCTGGAGTGTTGGGCAGGGGCGTCAGCCCCAGCATTTT.